Below, one T cell receptor (beta chain) is given with its context. Its antigen is not identified. Constant-segment primers and 5'RACE yielded cDNA libraries for TCR alpha and TCR beta, each carrying sample barcodes and UMIs. One entry per CDR3 protein, called by TCRdb with MiXCR from the 5' RACE reads. The data show about 470,000 distinct CDR3 sequences, roughly 23% seen once. The CDR3 sequence is 13 residues long. The germline CDR1 and CDR2 sequences are DFQATT and SNEGSKA (reference sequence). V lost 3 bases and J 4 bases, leaving 12 bases between the germline ends. The sample is drawn from a study of T-cell memory formation after mild COVID-19. At the level of the study: Most TCR clusters belonged to a single donor. The study, taken as a whole, reports: Second-wave clones with a day 37 peak had unconfirmed SARS-CoV-2 specificity. Contracting CD4+ clones sat mainly in CM and EM; CD8+ in EMRA.

The sample consisted of PBMCs or a T cell subset sorted from them (not recorded which). The chain employs TRBV20-1 and TRBJ1-2, with D possibly being TRBD1 (5 bases). The sequence was collected from an adult woman who had mild COVID-19 (a few samples of this study predate the infection). Cell type and time point are not known. CDR3: CSASRADIYGYTF. The CDR3 nucleotides are TGCAGTGCTAGCAGGGCAGATATCTATGGCTACACCTTC.